This T cell receptor beta chain was recovered during a study of OX40 agonist ivuxolimab in advanced cancers. Turning to the study itself: Patients were roughly 83% male with ages about 20 to 79, mean about 65. Study results and limitations: Fewer expanded clones were found on average in CD4+ than in CD8+ T cells. Expansion of clones was among the lowest in partial responders at 0.1-3.0 mg/kg. Researchers did not determine the expanded peripheral T cells' antigen specificity.

This table comes from immunoSEQ multiplex PCR, and its TCRdb copy is limited to in-frame clones, with some not included. The repertoire includes 60,000 to 80,000 clones, about 82% of them detected once, and 5.5% to 7% sits in the top ten. There are 15 residues in the CDR3. After removal of 1 base from V and 5 bases from J, the junction contained 3 bases not matched to a gene. Germline values: CDR1 SGHAT, CDR2 FQNNGV. This clone was observed a single time. Its antigen is still unknown. The clonotype originates from an adult with an advanced solid tumor such as melanoma, head and neck, liver or kidney cancer. Sequenced here: CD4+ or CD8+ T cells sorted from blood, sampled in a trial of the OX40 agonist ivuxolimab. V and J are TRBV11-2 and TRBJ1-1; 11 nucleotides agree with TRBD1. The chain's CDR3 is CASSLGTGGLTEAFF. CDR3 nucleotides: TGTGCCAGCAGCTTAGGGACAGGGGGCCTTACTGAAGCTTTCTTT.